This entry lists 12 T cell receptor beta chains sequenced from one sample in a study of shared clonotypes between healthy human individuals. Method: immunoSEQ multiplex PCR; TCRdb's copy keeps in-frame clones and lacks some. The data contain roughly 2 million clones, approximately 95% of them seen just once; the ten biggest clones take up less than 0.15%. Sequencing was performed on naive CD4+ T cells sorted from blood. Subset reported: CD45RA+ positively selected. The receptors were gathered from a man aged 18 to 29 in good health.

J is TRBJ2-3 and V is TRBV30, with TRBD2 matching over 8 bases. In germline, CDR1 is GTSNPN, CDR2 SVGIG (reference sequence). J was trimmed by 2 bases and V by 4 bases; bases with no gene match: 8. There are 15 residues in the CDR3. CDR3 residues: CAWTGTSLLTDTQYF. The CDR3 DNA reads TGTGCCTGGACCGGGACTAGTTTACTCACAGATACGCAGTATTTT.

The CDR3 spells CSVGSGRGNEQYF. The CDR3 DNA reads TGCAGCGTTGGCTCTGGCAGGGGCAACGAGCAGTACTTC. The chain has TRBV29-1 and TRBJ2-7, with a tentative D call TRBD1 (6 bases). Trimming took off 4 bases at V and 5 bases at J, with 15 bases between the two ends. The CDR3 has 13 amino acids. Germline assignment: CDR1 SQVTM and CDR2 ANQGSEA.

V gene TRBV7-9 combines with J gene TRBJ1-1; D remains unclear. The germline gives CDR1 SEHNR, CDR2 FQNEAQ (reference sequence). This CDR3 comprises 15 residues. The germline V and J ends were trimmed by 5 bases and 8 bases, with 21 bases remaining between them. Here the CDR3 DNA reads TGTGCCAGCAGCCATCGGACGGGAGAAGTCGGGGAAGCTTTCTTT. As protein: CASSHRTGEVGEAFF.

The chain is built from TRBV7-9 and TRBJ2-1; tentative D call: TRBD1 (7 bases). CDR1 is SEHNR and CDR2 is FQNEAQ in the germline V gene (reference sequence). Trimming stripped 7 bases from V and 10 bases from J, with 26 bases between. The CDR3 loop spans 16 amino acids. This CDR3 is CASITRQRRGPDEQFF. In DNA form, the CDR3 reads TGTGCCAGCATAACCCGGCAGCGGAGGGGGCCTGACGAGCAGTTCTTC.

This chain joins TRBV4-1 and TRBJ1-1; D is unresolved. The length of the CDR3 is 14 residues. Germline CDR1 MGHRA, CDR2 YSYEKL. Trimming stripped 1 base from V and 1 base from J, with 7 bases between. The CDR3 sequence: CASSQVRKNTEAFF. The DNA for the CDR3 is TGCGCCAGCAGCCAAGTTAGAAAGAACACTGAAGCTTTCTTT.

V is TRBV29-1 and J is TRBJ2-2; either TRBD1 or TRBD2 may supply D (7 bases each). Germline CDR1 is SQVTM and CDR2 is ANQGSEA. The length of the CDR3 is 14 residues. The ends were cut back, 7 bases at V and 0 bases at J, with 12 bases in the middle. This CDR3 reads CSASGTANTGELFF. The CDR3 bases are TGCAGCGCCAGCGGGACAGCGAACACCGGGGAGCTGTTTTTT.

The genes are TRBV5-5 and TRBJ2-7, with D unclear. The germline gives CDR1 SGHKS, CDR2 YYEKEE (reference sequence). Deletions cut 0 bases from V and 3 bases from J, with 16 bases between. The CDR3 contains 16 residues. CDR3 protein: CASSLELTVSLYEQYF. CDR3 nucleotides: TGTGCCAGCAGCTTGGAATTAACAGTTTCTCTCTACGAGCAGTACTTC.

V gene TRBV11-2 combines with J gene TRBJ2-1, with a weak D call TRBD2 (6 bases). This CDR3 contains 15 residues. Germline CDR1 reads SGHAT; CDR2 reads FQNNGV. The V end was cut by 0 bases, the J end by 3 bases, with 9 bases between. For the CDR3, the DNA is TGTGCCAGCAGCTTAGAGGGGACTCACTACAATGAGCAGTTCTTC. This encodes CASSLEGTHYNEQFF.

This clone was seen a single time. The chain carries TRBV7-9 and TRBJ2-1; D is possibly TRBD2 (5 bases). The CDR3 extends over 13 amino acids. From germline, CDR1 is SEHNR and CDR2 FQNEAQ (reference sequence). V lost 7 bases and J 5 bases, leaving 12 bases between the germline ends. As DNA, the CDR3 is TGTGCCAGCAATTCAGCGGTGGACAATGAGCAGTTCTTC. Translating gives CASNSAVDNEQFF.

The chain is built from TRBV4-3 and TRBJ1-4; 9 bases align to TRBD1. The CDR3 contains 15 residues. Losses at the gene ends were 4 bases for V and 6 bases for J; bases not matched to a gene: 6. CDR1 LGHNA and CDR2 YSLEER come from the germline V gene. CDR3 region: CASSPQGAGDEKLFF. CDR3 bases: TGCGCCAGCAGCCCACAGGGGGCTGGTGATGAAAAACTGTTTTTT.

The V gene is TRBV6-5, the J gene TRBJ1-2; 8 bases match TRBD1. V lost 2 bases, J lost 3 bases, and 2 bases stayed unmatched. The CDR3 is made up of 14 amino acids. Germline assignment: CDR1 MNHEY and CDR2 SVGAGI. Here the CDR3 reads CASSYAGGDYGYTF. Here the CDR3 DNA reads TGTGCCAGCAGTTACGCAGGGGGCGACTATGGCTACACCTTC.

V gene TRBV28 combines with J gene TRBJ1-4, with TRBD1 matching over 11 bases. Per the germline V gene, CDR1 is MDHEN and CDR2 is SYDVKM. The CDR3 runs 14 residues. The V segment lost 2 bases and the J segment 11 bases; nucleotides outside the gene matches: 4. The CDR3 is CASSLTDRGRKLFF. The CDR3 bases are TGTGCCAGCAGTTTAACGGACAGGGGGCGTAAACTGTTTTTT.